The TCR beta chain described here comes from a study of cytomegalovirus exposure and HLA in healthy donors. The CDR3 has 15 amino acids. Germline CDR1 is MNHNS and CDR2 is SASEGT. V gave up 5 bases and J gave up 1 base; unmatched junction bases: 7. A note on this clone: The antigen is undetermined.

Primers included in the PCR were 60 Vbeta and 13 Jbeta primers. The protocol was immunoSEQ multiplex PCR, while the TCRdb copy is restricted to in-frame clones and leaves out a portion. In the table there are about 180,000 clones, roughly 88% of which are singletons. Study findings and constraints: A later analysis reportedly found that, within productive TCRs, an Asian-associated ancestry cluster had fewer N-insertions than the mean observed across the roughly 670 donors. There were several of the most significant clusters that appeared linked to common viral pathogens in a later analysis. Across donors, most TCRs were seen rarely, yet some public ones were widespread.

Specimen: PBMCs. The chain carries TRBV6-1 and TRBJ1-1; 7 nucleotides line up with TRBD1. The source of this sequence is a girl aged 2 to 10 in good health and CMV-seropositive. DNA of the CDR3: TGTGCCAGCAGTCCCGGGGGACAGACGAACACTGAAGCTTTCTTT. Protein: CASSPGGQTNTEAFF.